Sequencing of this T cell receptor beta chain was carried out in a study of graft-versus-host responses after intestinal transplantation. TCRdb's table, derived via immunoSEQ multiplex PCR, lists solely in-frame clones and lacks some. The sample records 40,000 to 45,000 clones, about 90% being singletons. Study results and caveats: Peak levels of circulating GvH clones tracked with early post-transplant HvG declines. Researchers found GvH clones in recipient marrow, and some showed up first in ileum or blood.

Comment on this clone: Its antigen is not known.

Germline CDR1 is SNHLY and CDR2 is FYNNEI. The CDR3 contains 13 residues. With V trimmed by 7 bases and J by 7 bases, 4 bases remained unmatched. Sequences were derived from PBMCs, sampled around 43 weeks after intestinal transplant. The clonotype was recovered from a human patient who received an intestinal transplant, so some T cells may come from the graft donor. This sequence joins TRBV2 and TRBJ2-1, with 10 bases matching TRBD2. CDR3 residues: CASTQREGNEQFF. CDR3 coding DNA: TGTGCCAGCACCCAGCGGGAGGGGAATGAGCAGTTCTTC.